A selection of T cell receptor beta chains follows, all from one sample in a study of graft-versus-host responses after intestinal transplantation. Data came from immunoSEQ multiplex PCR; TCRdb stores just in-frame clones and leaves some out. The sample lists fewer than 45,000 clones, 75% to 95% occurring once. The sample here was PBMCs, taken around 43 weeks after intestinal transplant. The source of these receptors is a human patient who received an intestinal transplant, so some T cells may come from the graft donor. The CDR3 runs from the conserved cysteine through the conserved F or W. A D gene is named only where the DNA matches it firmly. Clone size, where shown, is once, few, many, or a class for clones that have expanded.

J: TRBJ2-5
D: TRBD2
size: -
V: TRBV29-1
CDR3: CSVGLAGGYQETQYF
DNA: TGCAGCGTTGGATTGGCGGGGGGGTACCAAGAGACCCAGTACTTC

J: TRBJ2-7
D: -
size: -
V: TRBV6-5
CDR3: CASSFRGVGEQYF
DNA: TGTGCCAGCAGTTTTCGAGGTGTAGGTGAGCAGTACTTC

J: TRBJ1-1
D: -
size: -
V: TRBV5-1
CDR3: CASSRLTGTNTEAFF
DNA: TGCGCCAGCAGCAGGTTGACAGGCACGAACACTGAAGCTTTCTTT

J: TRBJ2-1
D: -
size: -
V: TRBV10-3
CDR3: CAISDAGLYNEQFF
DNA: TGTGCCATCAGTGATGCGGGGCTCTACAATGAGCAGTTCTTC

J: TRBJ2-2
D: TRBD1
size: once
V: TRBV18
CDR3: CASTLTGSTGELFF
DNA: TGTGCCAGCACGTTGACAGGGTCCACCGGGGAGCTGTTTTTT

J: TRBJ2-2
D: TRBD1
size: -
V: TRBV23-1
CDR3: CASSQSPGGTGELFF
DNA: TGCGCCAGCAGTCAATCGCCAGGGGGCACCGGGGAGCTGTTTTTT

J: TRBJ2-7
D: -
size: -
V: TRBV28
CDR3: CASSLGSSAPYEQYF
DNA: TGTGCCAGCAGTTTAGGTTCGTCGGCACCCTACGAGCAGTACTTC

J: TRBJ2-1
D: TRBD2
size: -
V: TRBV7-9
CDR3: CASSSPRGGTSGYNEQFF
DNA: TGTGCCAGCAGCTCCCCCCGTGGGGGGACTAGCGGTTACAATGAGCAGTTCTTC

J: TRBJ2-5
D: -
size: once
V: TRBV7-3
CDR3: CASSRGSSRPQETQYF
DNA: TGTGCCAGCAGCCGGGGGTCTAGCCGGCCCCAAGAGACCCAGTACTTC

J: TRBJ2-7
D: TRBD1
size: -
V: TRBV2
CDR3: CASRLGQGVHEQYF
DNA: TGTGCCAGCAGATTAGGACAGGGGGTCCACGAGCAGTACTTC